The clone carrying this T cell receptor beta chain was detected only a few times. As processed by the authors: Counts of nucleated cells, estimated from reference gene primer amplification, were obtained. Method: immunoSEQ multiplex PCR; TCRdb's copy keeps in-frame clones and lacks some. The V and J calls and clone size come from that table; D and trimming were worked out from the DNA. In the table there are some 250,000 clones, more than 75% of which are singletons. The data are from a study of blood T cell repertoires in COVID-19. Background on the study: T cells, B-cell-depleted T cells, or PBMCs provided the cDNA or gDNA that served as material.

The CDR3 sequence is 13 residues long. Unmatched junction bases numbered 5, after V lost 7 bases and J lost 3 bases. Specimen: peripheral blood. This TCR came from a woman between 55 and 75 years old with COVID-19, enrolled during active disease. This chain links TRBV12-3 or TRBV12-4 with TRBJ1-1; 7 positions agree with TRBD1. CDR3 region: CASNRDSDTEAFF. The CDR3 nucleotides are TGTGCCAGCAATCGGGACAGTGACACTGAAGCTTTCTTT.